Each of the 22 T cell receptor beta chains below was sequenced from the same sample in a study of blood T cell repertoires in COVID-19. The method was immunoSEQ multiplex PCR; TCRdb's version includes in-frame clones alone and lacks a portion of them. The sample consists of some 530,000 clones, 80% to 90% of them appearing once. The source material was PBMCs or T cells enriched from blood (not recorded which). The receptors were sampled from an older woman who had recovered from COVID-19.

The V call is TRBV29-1, the J call TRBJ2-2; 8 nucleotides agree with TRBD2. The CDR3 totals 14 residues. The germline V gene has CDR1 SQVTM and CDR2 ANQGSEA. The V gene end was trimmed by 5 bases and the J gene end by 4 bases; junction bases not matched to a gene: 6. This chain's CDR3 is CSVTGGPSTGELFF. The CDR3 nucleotides are TGCAGCGTTACGGGGGGGCCGAGCACCGGGGAGCTGTTTTTT.

V usage is TRBV27 and J usage is TRBJ1-2, with D perhaps TRBD1 (6 bases). The CDR3 sequence is 12 residues long. With 8 bases removed from V and 8 bases from J, the gap between germline ends came to 15 bases. The germline V gene encodes CDR1 MNHEY and CDR2 SMNVEV (reference sequence). The CDR3 nucleotides read TGTGCCAGCGAAGGAGGGGGAGGGGGCTACACCTTC. It codes for CASEGGGGGYTF.

The V and J genes are TRBV11-2 and TRBJ2-1; TRBD2 matches at 12 bases. V lost 0 bases to trimming and J lost 5 bases; unmatched junction nucleotides: 11. CDR3 length equals 19 residues. Germline-derived CDR1 and CDR2 are SGHAT and FQNNGV. The CDR3 coding sequence is TGTGCCAGCAGCTTAGAACGGGCTAGCGGGGGGGTTGATAACAATGAGCAGTTCTTC. Its translation is CASSLERASGGVDNNEQFF.

Only a few counts were recorded for this clone. This chain connects TRBV30 to TRBJ1-6; D unclear. This CDR3 is 13 amino acids long. The V end lost 2 bases, the J end lost 7 bases, and 9 bases lay between the germline ends. Germline CDR1 is GTSNPN and CDR2 is SVGIG (reference sequence). The CDR3 sequence is CAWSRWANSPLHF. CDR3 DNA: TGTGCCTGGAGTAGGTGGGCAAATTCACCCCTCCACTTT.

V usage is TRBV3-1 (or the pseudogene TRBV3-2) and J usage is TRBJ1-3; D ambiguous. V was pared by 0 bases and J by 3 bases, with 3 bases between. CDR3 length: 13 residues. Germline loops: CDR1 LGHDT, CDR2 YNNKEL (reference sequence). The CDR3 region is CASSQDSGNTIYF. As DNA, the CDR3 is TGTGCCAGCAGCCAAGACAGTGGAAACACCATATATTTT.

CDR3 protein: CASSKHLSGFPVETQYF. The CDR3 nucleotides are TGTGCCAGCAGCAAGCACCTCTCGGGGTTCCCGGTTGAGACCCAGTACTTC. This sequence joins TRBV21-1 and TRBJ2-5; the table's TRBD2 call for D was not verified on the DNA. TRBV21-1 is reported as a pseudogene. This CDR3 contains 17 residues.

The chain has TRBV7-2 and TRBJ2-7; 11 bases line up with TRBD2. Trimming cost V 2 bases and J 4 bases; bases outside gene matches: 4. Germline lookup yields CDR1 SGHTA and CDR2 FQGNSA. There are 15 residues in the CDR3. The CDR3 here is CASSLLAGGNYEQYV. CDR3 in DNA: TGTGCCAGCAGCTTATTAGCGGGGGGGAATTACGAGCAGTACGTC.

This chain uses TRBV5-1 with TRBJ2-7; 11 bases line up with TRBD2. Germline lookup yields CDR1 SGHRS and CDR2 YFSETQ. The CDR3 runs 17 residues. V was pared by 0 bases and J by 2 bases, with 7 bases of the junction left unmatched. CDR3 in amino acids: CASSLGLAGSTAYEQYV. CDR3 DNA sequence: TGCGCCAGCAGCTTGGGACTAGCGGGGTCAACGGCCTACGAGCAGTACGTC.

J is TRBJ2-1 and V is TRBV2; 16 bases align to TRBD2. CDR3 size: 18 residues. The germline CDR1 and CDR2 sequences are SNHLY and FYNNEI. V shed 5 bases and J 3 bases; nucleotides not matched to a gene: 7. CDR3 in amino acids: CASSSGTSGGAYYNEQFF. CDR3 sequence (DNA): TGTGCCAGCAGTTCCGGGACTAGCGGGGGGGCCTACTACAATGAGCAGTTCTTC.

The genes are TRBV19 and TRBJ1-5, with a weak D call TRBD1 (5 bases). Germline lookup yields CDR1 LNHDA and CDR2 SQIVND (reference sequence). V shed 3 bases and J shed 7 bases, with 10 bases lying between them. This CDR3 is 13 amino acids long. This chain's CDR3 is CASSIAGRQPQHF. CDR3 bases: TGTGCCAGTAGTATCGCAGGGCGCCAGCCCCAGCATTTT.

The rearrangement links TRBV19 to TRBJ2-7; TRBD2 might be the D (5 bases). CDR1 is LNHDA, CDR2 SQIVND, per germline (reference sequence). Trimming stripped 3 bases from V and 6 bases from J, with 18 bases between. The CDR3 length is 15 residues. The CDR3 nucleotides read TGTGCCAGTAGTATCTCACACGGGGATCGCAGCGAGCAGTACTTC. This sequence encodes CASSISHGDRSEQYF.

V and J are TRBV7-2 and TRBJ2-2; TRBD2 agrees at 9 bases. The CDR3 covers 15 residues. The germline V gene has CDR1 SGHTA and CDR2 FQGNSA. The ends lost 6 bases at V and 6 bases at J; junction bases unmatched: 8. The DNA for the CDR3 is TGTGCCAGCAGGCGGGGGGGGATACGGGCCGGGGAGCTGTTTTTT. This sequence encodes CASRRGGIRAGELFF.

The rearrangement joins TRBV18 to TRBJ2-7; 8 bases agree with TRBD1. This CDR3 comprises 17 residues. CDR1 is KGHSH and CDR2 is LQKENI in the germline V gene. The V segment lost 1 base and the J segment 4 bases; nucleotides outside the gene matches: 12. The CDR3 sequence is CASSPQSVAGGSYEQYF. In nucleotides, the CDR3 is TGTGCCAGCTCACCACAGAGTGTCGCAGGGGGCTCTTACGAGCAGTACTTC. Based on the CDR3 plus reference TRBV18 and TRBJ2-7, the full variable domain is NAGVMQNPRHLVRRRGQEARLRCSPMKGHSHVYWYRQLPEEGLKFMVYLQKENIIDESGMPKERFSAEFPKEGPSILRIQQVVRGDSAAYFCASSPQSVAGGSYEQYFGPGTRLTVT.

V usage is TRBV5-4 and J usage is TRBJ2-1; weak D call: TRBD2 (5 bases). CDR1 and CDR2 from the germline V gene are SGHNT and YYREEE (reference sequence). With 4 bases removed from V and 4 bases from J, the gap between germline ends came to 9 bases. The CDR3 loop spans 13 amino acids. CDR3: CASSEPGYNEQFF. Here the CDR3 DNA reads TGTGCCAGCAGCGAACCGGGATACAATGAGCAGTTCTTC. The variable domain in full, with the rest retrieved from reference TRBV5-4 and TRBJ2-1, is ETGVTQSPTHLIKTRGQQVTLRCSSQSGHNTVSWYQQALGQGPQFIFQYYREEENGRGNFPPRFSGLQFPNYSSELNVNALELDDSALYLCASSEPGYNEQFFGPGTRLTVL.

The chain couples TRBV27 to TRBJ2-7, with 10 bases fitting TRBD1. The length of the CDR3 is 15 residues. Germline lookup yields CDR1 MNHEY and CDR2 SMNVEV (reference sequence). With V trimmed by 6 bases and J by 5 bases, 10 bases remained unmatched. CDR3 residues: CASRGAGTGEDEQYF. Written as DNA, the CDR3 is TGTGCCAGCAGGGGGGCAGGGACAGGGGAAGACGAGCAGTACTTC.

V is TRBV6-5 and J is TRBJ1-1, with 8 bases identical to TRBD1. J gave up 1 base and V 0 bases, and 4 bases lay outside the gene matches. CDR3 length equals 16 residues. CDR1 is MNHEY and CDR2 is SVGAGI in the germline V gene. The CDR3 reads CASSYSIGQGNTEAFF. In DNA, the CDR3 is TGTGCCAGCAGTTACTCGATAGGACAGGGGAACACTGAAGCTTTCTTT.

The V gene is TRBV5-1, the J gene TRBJ1-6, with a tentative D call TRBD1 (5 bases). Trimming took 1 base from V and 8 from J, leaving 7 bases between them. The CDR3 has 13 residues. The V gene's germline CDR1 is SGHRS and CDR2 YFSETQ. CDR3 bases: TGCGCCAGCAGCTTGTCGGGGGATTCACCCCTCCACTTT. Translation gives CASSLSGDSPLHF.

The V call is TRBV2, the J call TRBJ1-3, with 10 positions matching TRBD1. J gave up 2 bases and V 6 bases, and 4 bases lay outside the gene matches. Germline CDR1 is SNHLY and CDR2 is FYNNEI. The CDR3 totals 15 residues. In DNA form, the CDR3 reads TGTGCCAGCAGGGGACAGGGGCTGACTGGAAACACCATATATTTT. It translates to CASRGQGLTGNTIYF.

J is TRBJ1-1 and V is TRBV3-1 (or the pseudogene TRBV3-2); 7 bases fit TRBD1. This CDR3 contains 16 residues. Trimming at V came to 4 bases and at J to 1 base, leaving 9 bases not matched to a gene. The germline V gene has CDR1 LGHDT and CDR2 YNNKEL (reference sequence). CDR3 loop: CASSRRQGLGNTEAFF. DNA of the CDR3: TGTGCCAGCAGCCGCCGACAGGGATTGGGGAACACTGAAGCTTTCTTT.

This clone has just one count. For the CDR3, the DNA is TGTGCCAGTAGTACCCCCGGGACAGGGGCTGAAAAACTGTTTTTT. Protein sequence: CASSTPGTGAEKLFF. V and J are TRBV19 and TRBJ1-4; the match to TRBD1 covers 10 bases. CDR1 and CDR2 (germline): LNHDA, SQIVND (reference sequence). The CDR3 is 15 residues long. J gave up 7 bases and V 4 bases, and 6 bases lay outside the gene matches.

A single count supports this clone. This sequence joins TRBV4-1 and TRBJ2-6, with no clear D. The germline CDR1 and CDR2 sequences are MGHRA and YSYEKL. This CDR3 contains 19 residues. V lost 0 bases and J lost 2, with 17 bases in between. The CDR3 loop reads CASSQDHGLGITGANVLTF. The CDR3 DNA reads TGCGCCAGCAGCCAAGATCATGGGTTGGGCATAACTGGGGCCAACGTCCTGACTTTC.

V usage is TRBV4-2 and J usage is TRBJ1-4, with D possibly matching TRBD1 (6 bases). The CDR3 is 14 amino acids. From germline, CDR1 is LGHNA and CDR2 YNFKEQ. V was clipped by 8 bases and J by 7 bases, with 17 bases between them. The CDR3: CASRSDSNSEKLFF. DNA of the CDR3: TGTGCCAGCCGTTCGGACAGCAACTCTGAAAAACTGTTTTTT.